These 7 T cell receptor beta chains share one sample of origin, sequenced in a study of OX40 agonist ivuxolimab in advanced cancers. Library preparation used the immunoSEQ multiplex PCR assay. TCRdb stores this immuneACCESS table with in-frame sequences only. Part of the clones is absent; in the studies checked, under half of the shortfall reflects unresolved V genes, and no reason is known for the rest. The table for this sample lists tens of thousands of clones; about 92% of them were counted only once. The top ten clones comprise 0.92% of the sample. Sequenced material: CD4+ or CD8+ T cells sorted from blood, taken in a trial of the OX40 agonist ivuxolimab. Receptor source: an adult with an advanced solid tumor such as melanoma, head and neck, liver or kidney cancer.

This sequence joins TRBV5-4 and TRBJ2-2; D gene ambiguous. Trimming pared 1 base from V and 6 bases from J, leaving 10 bases between. Germline V lookup: CDR1 SGHNT, CDR2 YYREEE (reference sequence). The CDR3 length is 14 residues. The CDR3 loop reads CASSLYGLAGELFF. CDR3 DNA: TGTGCCAGCAGCTTGTACGGATTGGCCGGGGAGCTGTTTTTT.

The rearrangement joins TRBV27 to TRBJ1-5; D may be TRBD1 (6 bases). The germline gives CDR1 MNHEY, CDR2 SMNVEV (reference sequence). The germline V and J ends were trimmed by 10 bases and 3 bases, with 13 bases remaining between them. The CDR3 length is 13 residues. CDR3 protein: CATRGGYNQPQHF. The CDR3 DNA reads as TGTGCCACAAGAGGGGGATACAATCAGCCCCAGCATTTT.

This clone was observed once. The same CDR3 arises from other DNA sequences in this sample as well. The genes are TRBV18 and TRBJ2-5; no clear D gene. V lost 3 bases and J lost 5, with 4 bases in between. The CDR3 extends over 11 amino acids. The germline V gene encodes CDR1 KGHSH and CDR2 LQKENI. As DNA, the CDR3 is TGTGCCAGCTCACCGGAGGAGACCCAGTACTTC. Protein: CASSPEETQYF. Using reference TRBV18 and TRBJ2-5 for the parts outside the CDR3, the full variable domain is NAGVMQNPRHLVRRRGQEARLRCSPMKGHSHVYWYRQLPEEGLKFMVYLQKENIIDESGMPKERFSAEFPKEGPSILRIQQVVRGDSAAYFCASSPEETQYFGPGTRLLVL.

This clone was observed a few times. V is TRBV30 and J is TRBJ1-1; no definite D call. Per the germline V gene, CDR1 is GTSNPN and CDR2 is SVGIG (reference sequence). This CDR3 is built from 12 residues. Between the trimmed V and J ends, which lost 1 base and 0 bases, there was a span of 3 bases. CDR3: CAWSAMNTEAFF. CDR3 sequence (DNA): TGTGCCTGGAGTGCAATGAACACTGAAGCTTTCTTT.

V gene TRBV10-3 combines with J gene TRBJ2-3; 7 bases fit TRBD2. This CDR3 spans 16 amino acids. Germline CDR1 is ENHRY and CDR2 is SYGVKD. V was pared by 6 bases and J by 5 bases, with 14 bases of the junction left unmatched. The CDR3 bases are TGTGCCATCAGCCGGACCCCCGCGGGAGAAGGAGATACGCAGTATTTT. Its protein product is CAISRTPAGEGDTQYF.

In this sample, this clone turned up once. This chain's CDR3 is CASRTGTTNEKLFF. CDR3 nucleotides: TGCGCCAGCAGGACAGGGACAACTAATGAAAAACTGTTTTTT. The chain has TRBV4-1 and TRBJ1-4; 7 bases fit TRBD1. J lost 0 bases, V lost 6 bases, and 1 base had no gene match. The CDR3 totals 14 residues. In germline, CDR1 is MGHRA, CDR2 YSYEKL.

The rearrangement joins TRBV9 to TRBJ1-6, with D possibly matching TRBD1 (5 bases). The germline CDR1 and CDR2 sequences are SGDLS and YYNGEE. The CDR3 totals 13 residues. Trimming pared 7 bases from V and 7 bases from J, leaving 12 bases between. The DNA of the CDR3 is TGTGCCAGCTCAAGGGGACTGAATTCACCCCTCCACTTT. Protein: CASSRGLNSPLHF.